This T cell receptor (beta chain) is drawn from a study of blood T cell repertoires in COVID-19. At the level of the study: The samples span acute and convalescent COVID-19 from the United States, Italy and Spain. From T cells, B-cell-depleted T cells, or PBMCs came the material, which was cDNA or gDNA.

The CDR3 contains 14 residues. The V end was cut by 0 bases, the J end by 4 bases, with 7 bases between. Germline-derived CDR1 and CDR2 are SGHVS and FNYEAQ. Source study methods: Quantification of nucleated cells was approximated via reference gene primer amplification. Assay: immunoSEQ multiplex PCR; the TCRdb copy retains only in-frame clones and omits some. For V, J and clone size, that table is used; D and trimming come from the DNA. In the table there are 140,000 or so clones, approximately 89% of which are singletons. The receptor's source is a human donor in a cohort sampled during active COVID-19. Sequenced material: peripheral blood. The chain has TRBV7-6 and TRBJ1-5; D possibly corresponds to TRBD1 (5 bases). The DNA for the CDR3 is TGTGCCAGCAGCTTAGCGGGGGGTAATCAGCCCCAGCATTTT. This sequence encodes CASSLAGGNQPQHF.